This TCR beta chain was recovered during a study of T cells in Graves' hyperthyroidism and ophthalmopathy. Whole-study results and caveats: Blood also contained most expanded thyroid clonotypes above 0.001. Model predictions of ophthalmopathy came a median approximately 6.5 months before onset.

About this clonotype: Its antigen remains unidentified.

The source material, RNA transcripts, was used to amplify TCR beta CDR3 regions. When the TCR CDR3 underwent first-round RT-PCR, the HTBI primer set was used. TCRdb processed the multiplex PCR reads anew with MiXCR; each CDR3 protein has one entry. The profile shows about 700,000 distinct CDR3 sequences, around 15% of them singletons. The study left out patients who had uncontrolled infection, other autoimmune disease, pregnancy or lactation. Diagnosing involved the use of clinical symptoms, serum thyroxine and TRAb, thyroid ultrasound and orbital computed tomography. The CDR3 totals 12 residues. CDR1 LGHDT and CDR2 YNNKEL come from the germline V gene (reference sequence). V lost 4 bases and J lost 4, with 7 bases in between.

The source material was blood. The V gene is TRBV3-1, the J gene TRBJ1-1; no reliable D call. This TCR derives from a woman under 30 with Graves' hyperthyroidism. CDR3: CASSRVTTEAFF. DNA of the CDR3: TGTGCCAGCAGCCGGGTAACCACTGAAGCTTTCTTT.